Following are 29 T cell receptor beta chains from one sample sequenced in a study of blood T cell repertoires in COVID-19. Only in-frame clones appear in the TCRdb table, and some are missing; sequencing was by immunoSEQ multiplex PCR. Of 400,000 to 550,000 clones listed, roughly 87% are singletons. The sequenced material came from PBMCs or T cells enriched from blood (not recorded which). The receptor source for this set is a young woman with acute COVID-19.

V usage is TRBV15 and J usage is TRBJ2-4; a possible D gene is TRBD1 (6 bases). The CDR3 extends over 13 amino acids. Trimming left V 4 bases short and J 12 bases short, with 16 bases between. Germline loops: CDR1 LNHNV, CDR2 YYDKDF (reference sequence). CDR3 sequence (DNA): TGTGCCACCAGCAACGCTCCACAGGGAAATCAGTACTTC. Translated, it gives CATSNAPQGNQYF. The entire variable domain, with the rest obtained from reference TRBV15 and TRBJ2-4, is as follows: DAMVIQNPRYQVTQFGKPVTLSCSQTLNHNVMYWYQQKSSQAPKLLFHYYDKDFNNEADTPDNFQSRRPNTSFCFLDIRSPGLGDTAMYLCATSNAPQGNQYFGAGTRLSVL.

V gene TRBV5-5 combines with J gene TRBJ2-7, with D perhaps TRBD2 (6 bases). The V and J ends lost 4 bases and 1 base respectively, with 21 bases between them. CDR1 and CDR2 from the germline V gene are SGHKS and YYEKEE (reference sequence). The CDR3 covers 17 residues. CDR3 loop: CASSLGGRTLYSYEQYF. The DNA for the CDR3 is TGTGCCAGCAGCCTCGGGGGACGGACACTCTATTCCTACGAGCAGTACTTC.

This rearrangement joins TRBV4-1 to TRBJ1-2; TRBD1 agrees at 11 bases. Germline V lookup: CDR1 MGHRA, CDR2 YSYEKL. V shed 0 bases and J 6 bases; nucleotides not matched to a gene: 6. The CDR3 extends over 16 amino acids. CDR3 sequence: CASSQDPGQGGNGYTF. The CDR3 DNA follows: TGCGCCAGCAGCCAAGATCCGGGACAGGGGGGAAATGGCTACACCTTC.

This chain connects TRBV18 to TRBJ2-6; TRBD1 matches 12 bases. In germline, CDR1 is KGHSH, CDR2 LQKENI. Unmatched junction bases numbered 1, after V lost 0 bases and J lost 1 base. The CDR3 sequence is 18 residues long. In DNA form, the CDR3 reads TGTGCCAGCTCACCACCGGGACAGGGGGCTTCTGGGGCCAACGTCCTGACTTTC. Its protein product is CASSPPGQGASGANVLTF.

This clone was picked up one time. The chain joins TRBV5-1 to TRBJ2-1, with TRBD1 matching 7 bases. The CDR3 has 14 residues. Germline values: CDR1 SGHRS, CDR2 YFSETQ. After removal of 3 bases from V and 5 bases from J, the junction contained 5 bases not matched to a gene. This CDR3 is CASSSSGGNNEQFF. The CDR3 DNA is TGCGCCAGCAGCTCGTCAGGGGGTAACAATGAGCAGTTCTTC.

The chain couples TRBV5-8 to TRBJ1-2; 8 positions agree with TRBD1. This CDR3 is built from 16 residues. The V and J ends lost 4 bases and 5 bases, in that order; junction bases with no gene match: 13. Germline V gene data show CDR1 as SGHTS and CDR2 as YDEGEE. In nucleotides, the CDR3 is TGTGCCAGCAGCAGAGGGACAGGACAAAGCATTTATGGCTACACCTTC. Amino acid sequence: CASSRGTGQSIYGYTF.

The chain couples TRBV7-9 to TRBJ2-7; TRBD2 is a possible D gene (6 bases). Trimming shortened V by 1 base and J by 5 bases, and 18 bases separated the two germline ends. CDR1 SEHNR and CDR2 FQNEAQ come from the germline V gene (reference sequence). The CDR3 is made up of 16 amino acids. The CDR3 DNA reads TGTGCCAGCAGCTTAGAGACGGGAGTAGTTCTAGACGAGCAGTACTTC. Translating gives CASSLETGVVLDEQYF.

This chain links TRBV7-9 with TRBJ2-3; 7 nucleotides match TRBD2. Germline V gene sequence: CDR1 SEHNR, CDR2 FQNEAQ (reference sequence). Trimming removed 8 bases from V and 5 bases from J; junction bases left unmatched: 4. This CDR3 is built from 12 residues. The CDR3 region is CASGGEGDTQYF. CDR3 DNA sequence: TGTGCCAGCGGGGGGGAAGGAGATACGCAGTATTTT.

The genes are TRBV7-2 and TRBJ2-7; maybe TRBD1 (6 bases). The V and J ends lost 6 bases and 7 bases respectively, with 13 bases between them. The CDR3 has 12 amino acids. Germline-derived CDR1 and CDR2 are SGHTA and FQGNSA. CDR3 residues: CASRTTGKEQYF. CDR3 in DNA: TGTGCCAGCAGAACAACAGGGAAAGAGCAGTACTTC.

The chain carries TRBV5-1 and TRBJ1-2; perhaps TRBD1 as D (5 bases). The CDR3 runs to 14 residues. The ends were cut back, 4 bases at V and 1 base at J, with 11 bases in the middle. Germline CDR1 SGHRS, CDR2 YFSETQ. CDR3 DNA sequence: TGCGCCAGCAGCGATCAGGGATTTAACTATGGCTACACCTTC. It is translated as CASSDQGFNYGYTF.

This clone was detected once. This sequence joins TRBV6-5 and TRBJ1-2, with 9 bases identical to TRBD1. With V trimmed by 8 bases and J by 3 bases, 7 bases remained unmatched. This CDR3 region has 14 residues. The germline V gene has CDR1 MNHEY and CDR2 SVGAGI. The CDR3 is CASGTGFNDYGYTF. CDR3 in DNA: TGTGCCAGCGGGACAGGGTTTAATGACTATGGCTACACCTTC.

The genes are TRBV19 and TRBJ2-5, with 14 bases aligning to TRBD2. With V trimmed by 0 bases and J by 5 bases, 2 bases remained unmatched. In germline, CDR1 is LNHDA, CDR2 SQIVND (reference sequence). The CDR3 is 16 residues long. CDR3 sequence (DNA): TGTGCCAGTAGTATAGATCGACTAGCGGGGGGGGAGACCCAGTACTTC. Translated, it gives CASSIDRLAGGETQYF. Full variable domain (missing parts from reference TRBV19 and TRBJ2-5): DGGITQSPKYLFRKEGQNVTLSCEQNLNHDAMYWYRQDPGQGLRLIYYSQIVNDFQKGDIAEGYSVSREKKESFPLTVTSAQKNPTAFYLCASSIDRLAGGETQYFGPGTRLLVL.

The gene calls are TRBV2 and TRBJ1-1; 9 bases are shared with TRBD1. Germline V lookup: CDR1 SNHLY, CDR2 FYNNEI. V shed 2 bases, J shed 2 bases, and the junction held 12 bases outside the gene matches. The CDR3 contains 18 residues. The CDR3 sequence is CASSEYRGHRRGNTEAFF. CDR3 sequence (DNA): TGTGCCAGCAGTGAATACAGGGGGCATCGCCGGGGCAACACTGAAGCTTTCTTT.

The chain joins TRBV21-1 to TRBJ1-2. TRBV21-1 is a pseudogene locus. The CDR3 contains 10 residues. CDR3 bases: TGTGCCAGCACCTACTATGGCTACACCTTC. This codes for CASTYYGYTF.

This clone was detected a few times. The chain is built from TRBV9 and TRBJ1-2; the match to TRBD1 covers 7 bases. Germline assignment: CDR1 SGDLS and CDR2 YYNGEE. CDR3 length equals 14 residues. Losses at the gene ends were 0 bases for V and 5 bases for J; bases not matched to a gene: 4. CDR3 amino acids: CASSVGDSTYGYTF. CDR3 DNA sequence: TGTGCCAGCAGCGTAGGGGACAGCACGTATGGCTACACCTTC.

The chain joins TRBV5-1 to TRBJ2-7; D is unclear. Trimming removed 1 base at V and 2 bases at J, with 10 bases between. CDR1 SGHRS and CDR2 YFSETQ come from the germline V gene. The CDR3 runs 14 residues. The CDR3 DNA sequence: TGCGCCAGCAGCTTGTGGGCCCCACCCTACGAGCAGTACTTC. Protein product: CASSLWAPPYEQYF. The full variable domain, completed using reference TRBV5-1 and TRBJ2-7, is KAGVTQTPRYLIKTRGQQVTLSCSPISGHRSVSWYQQTPGQGLQFLFEYFSETQRNKGNFPGRFSGRQFSNSRSEMNVSTLELGDSALYLCASSLWAPPYEQYFGPGTRLTVT.

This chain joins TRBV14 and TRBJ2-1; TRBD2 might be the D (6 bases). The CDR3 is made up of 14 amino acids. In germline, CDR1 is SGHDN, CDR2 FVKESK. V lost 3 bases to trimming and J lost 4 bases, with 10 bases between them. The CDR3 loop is CASSQGLLYNEQFF. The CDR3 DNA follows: TGTGCCAGCAGCCAGGGACTCCTATACAATGAGCAGTTCTTC. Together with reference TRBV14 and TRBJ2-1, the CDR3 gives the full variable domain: EAGVTQFPSHSVIEKGQTVTLRCDPISGHDNLYWYRRVMGKEIKFLLHFVKESKQDESGMPNNRFLAERTGGTYSTLKVQPAELEDSGVYFCASSQGLLYNEQFFGPGTRLTVL.

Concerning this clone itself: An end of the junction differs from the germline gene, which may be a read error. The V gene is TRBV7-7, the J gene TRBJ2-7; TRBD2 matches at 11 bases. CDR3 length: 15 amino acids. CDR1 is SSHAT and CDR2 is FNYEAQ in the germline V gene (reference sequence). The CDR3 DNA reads TGTGCTAGCAGCTTAGGGACTAGCGGTGTCTACGAGCAGTACTTC. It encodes CASSLGTSGVYEQYF.

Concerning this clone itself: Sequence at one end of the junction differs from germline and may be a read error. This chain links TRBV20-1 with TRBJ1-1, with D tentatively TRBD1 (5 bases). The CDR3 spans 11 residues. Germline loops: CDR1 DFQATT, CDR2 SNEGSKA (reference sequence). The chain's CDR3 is CSARKGQGTIF. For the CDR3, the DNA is TGCAGTGCTAGGAAGGGGCAGGGAACGATCTTT.

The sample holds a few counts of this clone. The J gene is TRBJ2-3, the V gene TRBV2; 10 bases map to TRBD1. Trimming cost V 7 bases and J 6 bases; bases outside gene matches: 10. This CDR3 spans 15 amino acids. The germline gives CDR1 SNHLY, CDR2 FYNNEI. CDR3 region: CASKFGTGVLDTQYF. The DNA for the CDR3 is TGTGCCAGCAAGTTTGGGACAGGGGTATTGGATACGCAGTATTTT.

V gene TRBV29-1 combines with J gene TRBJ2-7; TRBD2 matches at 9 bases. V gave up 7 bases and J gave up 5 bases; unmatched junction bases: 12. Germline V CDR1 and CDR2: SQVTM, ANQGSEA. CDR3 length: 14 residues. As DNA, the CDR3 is TGCAGCGGTATGGGTCTAGCGGGAAGGAACGAGCAGTACTTC. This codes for CSGMGLAGRNEQYF.

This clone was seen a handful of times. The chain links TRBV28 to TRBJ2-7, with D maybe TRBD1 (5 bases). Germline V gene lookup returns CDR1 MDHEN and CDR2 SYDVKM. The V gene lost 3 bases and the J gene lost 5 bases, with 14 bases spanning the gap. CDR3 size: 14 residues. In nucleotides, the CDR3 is TGTGCCAGCAGTTTGGTAGGGGTGGAGAACGAGCAGTACTTC. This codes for CASSLVGVENEQYF.

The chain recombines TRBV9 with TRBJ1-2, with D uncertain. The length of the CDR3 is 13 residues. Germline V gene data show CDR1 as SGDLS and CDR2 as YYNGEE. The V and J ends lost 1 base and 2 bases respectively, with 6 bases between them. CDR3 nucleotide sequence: TGTGCCAGCAGCGTAAGAGAGAACTATGGCTACACCTTC. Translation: CASSVRENYGYTF. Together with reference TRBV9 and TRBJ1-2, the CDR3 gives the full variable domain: DSGVTQTPKHLITATGQRVTLRCSPRSGDLSVYWYQQSLDQGLQFLIQYYNGEERAKGNILERFSAQQFPDLHSELNLSSLELGDSALYFCASSVRENYGYTFGSGTRLTVV.

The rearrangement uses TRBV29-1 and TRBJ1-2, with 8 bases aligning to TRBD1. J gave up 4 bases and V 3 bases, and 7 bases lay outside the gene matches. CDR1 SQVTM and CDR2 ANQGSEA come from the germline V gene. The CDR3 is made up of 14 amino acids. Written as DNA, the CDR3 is TGCAGCGTTGATAAGACAGGGGATGCCTATGGCTACACCTTC. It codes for CSVDKTGDAYGYTF.

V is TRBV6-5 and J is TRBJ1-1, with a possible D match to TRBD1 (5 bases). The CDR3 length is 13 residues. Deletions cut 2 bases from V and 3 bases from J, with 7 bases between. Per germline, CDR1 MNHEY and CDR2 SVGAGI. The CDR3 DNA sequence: TGTGCCAGCAGTTACCGGGGGGACACTGAAGCTTTCTTT. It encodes CASSYRGDTEAFF.

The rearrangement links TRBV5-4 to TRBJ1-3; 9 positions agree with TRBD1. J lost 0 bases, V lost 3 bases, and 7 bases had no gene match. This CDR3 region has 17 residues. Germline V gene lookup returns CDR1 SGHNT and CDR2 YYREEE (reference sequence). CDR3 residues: CASSSSPGQGSGNTIYF. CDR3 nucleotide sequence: TGTGCCAGCAGCTCCAGCCCGGGACAGGGCTCTGGAAACACCATATATTTT.

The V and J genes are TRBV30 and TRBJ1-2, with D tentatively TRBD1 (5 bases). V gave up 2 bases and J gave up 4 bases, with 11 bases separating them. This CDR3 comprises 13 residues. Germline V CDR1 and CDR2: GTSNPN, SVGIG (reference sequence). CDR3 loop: CAWSPTGRYGYTF. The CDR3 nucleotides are TGTGCCTGGAGTCCTACAGGACGCTATGGCTACACCTTC.

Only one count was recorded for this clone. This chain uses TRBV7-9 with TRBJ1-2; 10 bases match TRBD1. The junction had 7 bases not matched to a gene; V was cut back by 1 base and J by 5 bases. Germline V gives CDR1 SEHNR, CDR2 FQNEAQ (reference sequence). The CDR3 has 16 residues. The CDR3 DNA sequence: TGTGCCAGCAGCTTAGGAGGGACAGGGGTTTTGTATGGCTACACCTTC. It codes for CASSLGGTGVLYGYTF.

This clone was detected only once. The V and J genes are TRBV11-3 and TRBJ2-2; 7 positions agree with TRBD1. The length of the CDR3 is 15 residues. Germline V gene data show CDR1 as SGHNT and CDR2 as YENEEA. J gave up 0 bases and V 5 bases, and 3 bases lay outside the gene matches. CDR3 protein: CASSKGQPNTGELFF. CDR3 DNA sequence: TGTGCCAGCAGCAAGGGACAGCCGAACACCGGGGAGCTGTTTTTT.